The T cell receptor (beta chain) under discussion was sequenced for a study of cytotoxic CD8 clonotypes in ibrutinib-treated CLL. The wider study: Samples averaged 255,043 productive templates and 94,082 productive rearrangements. Study-wide points: Sustained-remission and progressing patients had different sampling times. Against age-matched healthy donors, baseline clonality ran higher and tracked circulating CD8+ T-cell counts. The clonality went up when patients responded to ibrutinib and dropped back toward baseline at progression.

With respect to this clone: Antigen unknown.

The table came from immunoSEQ multiplex PCR; TCRdb's copy has only in-frame clones and leaves some out. Of some 150,000 clones listed, over 75% are singletons. This CDR3 region has 15 residues. The junction had 12 bases not matched to a gene; V was cut back by 5 bases and J by 6 bases. Per germline, CDR1 SEHNR and CDR2 FQNEAQ (reference sequence). The receptor was derived from a human donor with chronic lymphocytic leukemia. The chain employs TRBV7-9 and TRBJ1-2; 7 bases agree with TRBD1. The specimen comprised PBMCs, sampled after 36 months of ibrutinib treatment. CDR3 loop: CASSINLAGGHGYTF. The CDR3 DNA reads TGTGCCAGCAGCATCAACTTGGCAGGGGGTCATGGCTACACCTTC.